A selection of T cell receptor beta chains follows, all from one sample in a study of early T cells in non-severe SARS-CoV-2 infection. TCRdb redid the calling of the 5' RACE reads with MiXCR, one entry per CDR3 protein. The table records about 81,000 distinct CDR3 sequences, 5% to 6.5% of them present only once. What was sequenced was whole blood. Every receptor here comes from an adult who was a healthcare worker with PCR-confirmed SARS-CoV-2 infection or an uninfected control (not recorded which). Each CDR3 is given with its conserved first and last residue. The D gene is left open where the match is weak.

TRBV9	NA	CASSVEGERGYTF
TRBV3-1	NA	CASSQGPGRGSTDTQYF
TRBV20-1	NA	CSARAPERANEQFF
TRBV6-2/TRBV6-3	NA	CASRTYLDYNEQFF
TRBV20-1	NA	CSARSSIRGDYNEQFF
TRBV2	TRBD1	CASRIGTGGPYNEQFF
TRBV3-1	NA	CASSHVAAGEQFF
TRBV29-1	TRBD2	CSVGLAGQSTDTQYF
TRBV6-5	NA	CASSYSLRYGYTF
TRBV6-1	TRBD2	CASRTPLSGRHIYTQYF
TRBV11-2	TRBD1	CASRSLDRVVEQYF
TRBV4-2	NA	CASSQRSGHRGNIQYF
TRBV11-2	TRBD2	CASSLGGTSGSLGTDTQYF
TRBV12-3/TRBV12-4	TRBD2	CASSFHGGAKNIQYF
TRBV6-2/TRBV6-3	NA	CASSPLRTEAFF
TRBV28	NA	CASSLKRSYNSPLHF
TRBV25-1	NA	CASKTTGLAAFF
TRBV6-5	NA	CASSPNRVRDEQYF
TRBV19	NA	CASSIGRAYTF
TRBV11-2	NA	CASSLGTTGELFF
TRBV12-5	TRBD1	CASGNGQGAFEQFF
TRBV4-1	TRBD2	CASSPATGSGDEEQYF
TRBV5-1	TRBD2	CASSLTLAGIQETQYF
TRBV4-3	NA	CASSHLRHTEAFF
TRBV28	TRBD1	CASSGTGLSF
TRBV29-1	NA	CSVEAGIYGYTF
TRBV5-1	NA	CASSPPGQGSNEQFF
TRBV20-1	NA	CSARDRGREQYF